The following is a T cell receptor beta chain sequence with its context. The antigen remains undetermined. PCR involved 60 Vbeta and 13 Jbeta primers. TCRdb keeps only in-frame clones here, not all; method: immunoSEQ multiplex PCR. The data show roughly 200,000 clones, approximately 80% seen once. These data come from a study of cytomegalovirus exposure and HLA in healthy donors. Germline-derived CDR1 and CDR2 are MNHEY and SVGAGI. The V gene lost 0 bases and the J gene lost 1 base, with 7 bases spanning the gap. The CDR3 contains 15 residues. Study-wide findings and caveats: In a later analysis, across HLA loci, associated TCR counts were highest for DRB1, lowest for HLA-C. In a later analysis, about 17,000 TCR beta sequences were associated with HLA alleles at 0.05 false discovery rate.

Sequenced sample: PBMCs. The sequence derives from a man between 50 and 59 years old in good health and CMV-seronegative. The V and J genes are TRBV6-5 and TRBJ1-3; D gene unclear. The CDR3 reads CASSYSRGSGNTIYF. The CDR3 coding sequence is TGTGCCAGCAGTTACTCGAGAGGGTCTGGAAACACCATATATTTT.